The source of this T cell receptor beta chain is a study of T cell changes during pregnancy in multiple sclerosis. Some clones are missing from TCRdb's copy, which holds only in-frame ones; the method was immunoSEQ multiplex PCR. The sample lists roughly 49,000 clones; around 94% were seen once. This clone was counted once. The TCR originated in a female donor in good health, enrolled as a control in a pregnancy study. The sequenced sample was CD4+ T cells from peripheral blood mononuclear cells, obtained in the second trimester of pregnancy.

The CDR3 DNA reads TGTGCCAGCAGCATGGGCGACATTAACTATGGCTACACCTTC. It translates to CASSMGDINYGYTF. The V call is TRBV11-3, the J call TRBJ1-2, with no clear D. V lost 5 bases and J 1 base, leaving 11 bases between the germline ends. CDR1 is SGHNT, CDR2 YENEEA, per germline. CDR3 length: 14 amino acids.